This TCR beta chain originates from a study of regulatory T cells in long-lasting Graves disease. Regarding time point: newly diagnosed GD, antithyroid drugs for less than 3 months. Researchers made the TCR library from RNA that was extracted from PBMCs. Patients came through an endocrinology department, and that department was in Xi'an, China. V trimming: 4 bases; J trimming: 3 bases; junction bases outside the gene matches: 5. CDR3 size: 15 residues. From germline, CDR1 is ENHRY and CDR2 SYGVKD. This clonotype was counted only a few times. iRepertoire HTBI primers and Arm-PCR of CDR3 regions built TCR beta libraries. Each CDR3 protein gets one entry after TCRdb re-called the multiplex PCR reads with MiXCR. The repertoire consists of 410,000 or so distinct CDR3 sequences, with approximately 15% occurring once and the leading ten covering over 15%. These data were also reused for a study on T cells in Graves' hyperthyroidism and ophthalmopathy.

The chain uses TRBV10-3 and TRBJ2-5, with 10 bases identical to TRBD1. This sequence originates from a woman in her 30s with Graves disease. The material sequenced was peripheral blood mononuclear cells (PBMCs), taken at new diagnosis, from a patient treated with antithyroid drugs. The DNA of the CDR3 is TGTGCCATCAGTGTTGGGACAGGGGTGGAAGAGACCCAGTACTTC. It codes for CAISVGTGVEETQYF.